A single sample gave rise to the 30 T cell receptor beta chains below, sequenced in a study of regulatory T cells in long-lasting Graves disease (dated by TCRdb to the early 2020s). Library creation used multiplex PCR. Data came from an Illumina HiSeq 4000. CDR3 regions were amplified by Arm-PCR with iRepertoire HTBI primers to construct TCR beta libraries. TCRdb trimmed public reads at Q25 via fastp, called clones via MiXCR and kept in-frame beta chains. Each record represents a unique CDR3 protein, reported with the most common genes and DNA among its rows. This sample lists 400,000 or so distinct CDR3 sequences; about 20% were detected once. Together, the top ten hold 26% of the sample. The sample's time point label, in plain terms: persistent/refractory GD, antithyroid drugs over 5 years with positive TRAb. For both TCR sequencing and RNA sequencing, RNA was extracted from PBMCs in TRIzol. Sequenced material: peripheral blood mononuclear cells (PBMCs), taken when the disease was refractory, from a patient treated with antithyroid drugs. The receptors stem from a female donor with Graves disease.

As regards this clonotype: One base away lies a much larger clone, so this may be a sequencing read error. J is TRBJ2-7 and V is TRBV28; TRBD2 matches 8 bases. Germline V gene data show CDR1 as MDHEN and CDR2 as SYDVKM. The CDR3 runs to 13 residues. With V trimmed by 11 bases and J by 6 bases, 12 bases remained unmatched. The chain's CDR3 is CASWISGNSEQYF. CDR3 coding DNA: TGTGCCTCCTGGATTAGCGGGAATAGCGAGCAGTACTTC.

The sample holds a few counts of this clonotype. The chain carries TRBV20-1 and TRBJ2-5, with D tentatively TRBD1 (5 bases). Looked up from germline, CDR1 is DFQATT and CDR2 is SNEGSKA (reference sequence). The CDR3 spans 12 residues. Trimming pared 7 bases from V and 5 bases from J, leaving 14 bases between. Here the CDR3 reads CSVRVQGETQYF. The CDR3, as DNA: TGCAGTGTGCGCGTGCAGGGCGAGACCCAGTACTTC.

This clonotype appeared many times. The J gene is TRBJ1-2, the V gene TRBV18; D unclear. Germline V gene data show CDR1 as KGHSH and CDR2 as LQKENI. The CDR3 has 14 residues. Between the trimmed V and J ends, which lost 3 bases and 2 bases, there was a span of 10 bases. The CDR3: CASSPPEQNYGYTF. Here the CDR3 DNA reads TGTGCCAGCTCACCCCCCGAGCAGAACTATGGCTACACCTTC.

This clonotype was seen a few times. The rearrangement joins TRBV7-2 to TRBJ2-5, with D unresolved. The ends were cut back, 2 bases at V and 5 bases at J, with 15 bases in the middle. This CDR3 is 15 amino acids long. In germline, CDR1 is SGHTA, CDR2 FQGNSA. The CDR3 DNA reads TGTGCCAGCAGCTTAAGGGCAAAGCGCTCCGAGACCCAGTACTTC. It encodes CASSLRAKRSETQYF.

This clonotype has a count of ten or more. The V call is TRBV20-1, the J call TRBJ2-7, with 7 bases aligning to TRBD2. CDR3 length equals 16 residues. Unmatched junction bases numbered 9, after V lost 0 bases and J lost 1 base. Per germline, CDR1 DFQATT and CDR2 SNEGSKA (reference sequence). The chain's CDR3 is CSARDLLRGDSYEQYF. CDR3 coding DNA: TGCAGTGCTAGAGATCTCTTACGGGGGGATTCCTACGAGCAGTACTTC.

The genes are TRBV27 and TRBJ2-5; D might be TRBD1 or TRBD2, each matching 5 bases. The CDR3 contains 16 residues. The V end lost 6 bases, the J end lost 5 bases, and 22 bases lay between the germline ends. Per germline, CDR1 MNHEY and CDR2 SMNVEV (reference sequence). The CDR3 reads CASRIGAEAKRETQYF. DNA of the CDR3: TGTGCCAGCAGAATTGGGGCGGAGGCTAAGCGGGAGACCCAGTACTTC.

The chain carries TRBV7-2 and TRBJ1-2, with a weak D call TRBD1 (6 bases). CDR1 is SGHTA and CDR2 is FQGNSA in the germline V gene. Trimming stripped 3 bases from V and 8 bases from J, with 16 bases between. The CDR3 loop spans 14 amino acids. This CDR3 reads CASSFSRGARGYTF. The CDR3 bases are TGTGCCAGCAGCTTCTCACGGGGGGCACGAGGCTACACCTTC.

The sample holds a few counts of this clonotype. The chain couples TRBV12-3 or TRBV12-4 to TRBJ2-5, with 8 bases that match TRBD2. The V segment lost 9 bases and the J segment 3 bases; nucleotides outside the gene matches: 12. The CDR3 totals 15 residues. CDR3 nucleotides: TGTGCCAGTCGCCGGGGGGTAGCGGGAAAAGAGACCCAGTACTTC. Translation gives CASRRGVAGKETQYF.

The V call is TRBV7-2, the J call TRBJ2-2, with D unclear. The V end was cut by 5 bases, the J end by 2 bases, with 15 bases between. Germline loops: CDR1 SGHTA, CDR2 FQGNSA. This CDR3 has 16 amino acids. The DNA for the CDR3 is TGTGCCAGCAGCCCTACGAGGCGGACCAACACCGGGGAGCTGTTTTTT. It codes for CASSPTRRTNTGELFF.

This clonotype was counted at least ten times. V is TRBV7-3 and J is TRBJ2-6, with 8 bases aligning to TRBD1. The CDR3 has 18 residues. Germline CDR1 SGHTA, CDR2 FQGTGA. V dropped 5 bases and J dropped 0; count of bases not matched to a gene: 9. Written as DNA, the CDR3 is TGTGCCAGCAGCCCCACAAGGACAGGGAACTCTGGGGCCAACGTCCTGACTTTC. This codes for CASSPTRTGNSGANVLTF.

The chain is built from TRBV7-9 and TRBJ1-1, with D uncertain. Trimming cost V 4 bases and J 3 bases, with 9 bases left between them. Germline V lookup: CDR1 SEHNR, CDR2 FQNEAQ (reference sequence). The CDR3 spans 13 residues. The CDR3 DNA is TGTGCCAGCAGCTCGACGGTGGACACTGAAGCTTTCTTT. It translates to CASSSTVDTEAFF.

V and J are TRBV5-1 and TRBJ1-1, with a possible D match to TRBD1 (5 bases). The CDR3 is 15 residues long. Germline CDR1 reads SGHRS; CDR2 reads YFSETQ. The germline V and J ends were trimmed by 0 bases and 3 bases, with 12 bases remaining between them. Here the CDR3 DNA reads TGCGCCAGCAGCTTGGCCATCGGGGCCTACACTGAAGCTTTCTTT. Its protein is CASSLAIGAYTEAFF. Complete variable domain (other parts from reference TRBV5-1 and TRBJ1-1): KAGVTQTPRYLIKTRGQQVTLSCSPISGHRSVSWYQQTPGQGLQFLFEYFSETQRNKGNFPGRFSGRQFSNSRSEMNVSTLELGDSALYLCASSLAIGAYTEAFFGQGTRLTVV.

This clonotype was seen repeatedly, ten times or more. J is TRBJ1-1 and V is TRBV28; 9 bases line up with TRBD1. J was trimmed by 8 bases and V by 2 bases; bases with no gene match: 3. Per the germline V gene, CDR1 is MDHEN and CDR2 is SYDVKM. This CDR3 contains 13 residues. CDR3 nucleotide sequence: TGTGCCAGCAGTTTACCCGGACAGGGGGAAGCTTTCTTT. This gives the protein CASSLPGQGEAFF.

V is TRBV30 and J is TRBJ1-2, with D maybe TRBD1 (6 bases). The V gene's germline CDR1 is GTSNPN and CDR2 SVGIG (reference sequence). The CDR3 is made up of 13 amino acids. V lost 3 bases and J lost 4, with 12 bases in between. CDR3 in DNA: TGTGCCTGGAGCCGGACAGACGGCTATGGCTACACCTTC. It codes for CAWSRTDGYGYTF.

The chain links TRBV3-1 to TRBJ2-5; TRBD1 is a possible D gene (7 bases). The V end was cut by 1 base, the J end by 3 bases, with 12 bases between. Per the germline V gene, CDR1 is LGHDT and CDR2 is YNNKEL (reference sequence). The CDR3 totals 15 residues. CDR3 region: CASSQAGGTEETQYF. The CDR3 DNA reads TGTGCCAGCAGCCAAGCCGGCGGGACAGAAGAGACCCAGTACTTC.

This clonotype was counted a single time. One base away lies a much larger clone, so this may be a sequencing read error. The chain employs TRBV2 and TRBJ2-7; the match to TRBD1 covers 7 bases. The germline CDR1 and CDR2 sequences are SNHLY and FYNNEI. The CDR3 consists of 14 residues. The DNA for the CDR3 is TGTGCCAGCAGTGTTCGACAGGGACACTACGCGCAGTACTTC. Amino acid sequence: CASSVRQGHYAQYF.

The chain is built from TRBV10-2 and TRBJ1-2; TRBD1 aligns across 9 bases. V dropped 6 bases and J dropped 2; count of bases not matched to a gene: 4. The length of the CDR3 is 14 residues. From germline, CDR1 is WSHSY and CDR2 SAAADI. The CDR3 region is CASSRTGENYGYTF. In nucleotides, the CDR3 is TGCGCCAGCAGCAGGACAGGGGAGAACTATGGCTACACCTTC.

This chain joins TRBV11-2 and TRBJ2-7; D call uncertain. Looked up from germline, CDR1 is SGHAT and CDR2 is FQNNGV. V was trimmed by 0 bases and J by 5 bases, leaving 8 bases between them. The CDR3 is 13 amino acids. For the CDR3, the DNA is TGTGCCAGCAGCTTAGAAGGCATCAACGAGCAGTACTTC. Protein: CASSLEGINEQYF.

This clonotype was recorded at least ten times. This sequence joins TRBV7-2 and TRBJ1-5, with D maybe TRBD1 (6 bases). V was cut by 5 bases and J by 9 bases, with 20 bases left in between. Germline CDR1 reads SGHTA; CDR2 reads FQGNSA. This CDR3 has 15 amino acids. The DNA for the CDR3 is TGTGCCAGCAGCCGAACTTTCGACAGGTATGGGCCCCAGCATTTT. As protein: CASSRTFDRYGPQHF.

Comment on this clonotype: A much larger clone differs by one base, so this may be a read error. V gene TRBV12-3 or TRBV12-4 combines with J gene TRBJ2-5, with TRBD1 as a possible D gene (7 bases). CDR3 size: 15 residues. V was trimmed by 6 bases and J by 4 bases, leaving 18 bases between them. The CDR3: CASRLRGVNRETQYF. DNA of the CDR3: TGTGCCAGCAGGCTCAGGGGGGTTAACCGAGAGACCCAGTACTTC.

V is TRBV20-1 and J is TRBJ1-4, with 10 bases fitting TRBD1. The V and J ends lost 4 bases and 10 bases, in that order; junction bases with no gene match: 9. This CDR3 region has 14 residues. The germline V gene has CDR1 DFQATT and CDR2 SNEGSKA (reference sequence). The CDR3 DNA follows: TGCAGTGCTACCGGGGACAGGGGTTACGGAAAACTGTTTTTT. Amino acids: CSATGDRGYGKLFF.

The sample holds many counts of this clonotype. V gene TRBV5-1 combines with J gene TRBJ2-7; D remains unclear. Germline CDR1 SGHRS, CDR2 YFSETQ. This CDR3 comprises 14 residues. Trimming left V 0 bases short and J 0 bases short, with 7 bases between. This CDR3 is CASSLGVTSYEQYF. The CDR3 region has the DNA TGCGCCAGCAGCTTGGGCGTTACCTCCTACGAGCAGTACTTC.

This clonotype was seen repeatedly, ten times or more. This CDR3 reads CASSATGRATEAFF. For the CDR3, the DNA is TGTGCCAGCAGTGCAACAGGGCGGGCCACTGAAGCTTTCTTT. The chain employs TRBV6-1 and TRBJ1-1; D may be TRBD1 (6 bases). CDR1 is MNHNS and CDR2 is SASEGT in the germline V gene. The CDR3 covers 14 residues. V was trimmed by 4 bases and J by 4 bases, leaving 13 bases between them.

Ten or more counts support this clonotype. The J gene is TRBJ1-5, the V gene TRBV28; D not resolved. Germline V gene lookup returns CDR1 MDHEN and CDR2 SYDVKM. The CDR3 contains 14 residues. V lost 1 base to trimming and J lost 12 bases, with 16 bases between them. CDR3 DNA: TGTGCCAGCAGTTTATACGGCCCAGTGTTTGACCAGCATTTT. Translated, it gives CASSLYGPVFDQHF.

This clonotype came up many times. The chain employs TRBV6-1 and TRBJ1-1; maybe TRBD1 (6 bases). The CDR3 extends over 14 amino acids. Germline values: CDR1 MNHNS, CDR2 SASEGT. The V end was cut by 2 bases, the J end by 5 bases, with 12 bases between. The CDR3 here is CASSEHRETTEAFF. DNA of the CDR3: TGTGCCAGCAGTGAACACAGGGAAACTACTGAAGCTTTCTTT.

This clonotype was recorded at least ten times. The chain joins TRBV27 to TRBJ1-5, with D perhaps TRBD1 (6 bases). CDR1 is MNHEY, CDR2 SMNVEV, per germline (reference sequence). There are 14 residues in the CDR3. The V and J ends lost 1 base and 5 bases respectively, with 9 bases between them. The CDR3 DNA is TGTGCCAGCAGTTTATACAGGGTGGATCAGCCCCAGCATTTT. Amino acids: CASSLYRVDQPQHF.

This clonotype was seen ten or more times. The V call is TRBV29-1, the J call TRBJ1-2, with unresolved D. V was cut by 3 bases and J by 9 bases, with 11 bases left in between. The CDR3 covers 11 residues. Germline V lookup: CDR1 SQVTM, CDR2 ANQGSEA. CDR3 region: CSVDVAGSYTF. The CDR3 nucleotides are TGCAGCGTTGATGTCGCGGGAAGCTACACCTTC.

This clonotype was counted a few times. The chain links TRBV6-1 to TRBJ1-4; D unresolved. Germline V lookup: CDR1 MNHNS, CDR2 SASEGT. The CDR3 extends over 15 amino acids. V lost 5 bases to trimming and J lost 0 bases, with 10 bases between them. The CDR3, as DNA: TGTGCCAGCAGTCCGAGCCCCTCAACTAATGAAAAACTGTTTTTT. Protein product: CASSPSPSTNEKLFF.

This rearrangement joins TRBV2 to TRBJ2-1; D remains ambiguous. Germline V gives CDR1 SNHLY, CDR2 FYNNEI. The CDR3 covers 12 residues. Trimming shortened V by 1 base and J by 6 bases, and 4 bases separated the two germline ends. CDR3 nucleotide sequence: TGTGCCAGCAGTGAAGACCCCAATGAGCAGTTCTTC. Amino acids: CASSEDPNEQFF.

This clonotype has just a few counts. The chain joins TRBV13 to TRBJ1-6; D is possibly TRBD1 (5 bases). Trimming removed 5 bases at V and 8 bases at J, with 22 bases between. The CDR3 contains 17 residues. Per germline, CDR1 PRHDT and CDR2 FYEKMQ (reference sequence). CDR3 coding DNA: TGTGCCAGCAGCGGATTCGGGTTTCGGGGCGGGCATTCACCCCTCCACTTT. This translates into CASSGFGFRGGHSPLHF. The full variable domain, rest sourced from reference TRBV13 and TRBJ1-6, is AAGVIQSPRHLIKEKRETATLKCYPIPRHDTVYWYQQGPGQDPQFLISFYEKMQSDKGSIPDRFSAQQFSDYHSELNMSSLELGDSALYFCASSGFGFRGGHSPLHFGNGTRLTVT.